This is a list of T cell receptor beta chains from one sample in a study of blood T cells in healthy people across ages. Via MiXCR, TCRdb re-called the 5' RACE reads, giving one row per CDR3 protein. The sample has some 1,800,000 distinct CDR3 sequences; roughly two fifths are singletons. Sequencing was performed on blood. All receptors derive from a human donor in good health. Both conserved end residues are part of each CDR3. The D gene is left open where the match is weak. For some rows the clone size is stated as once, few or many, or as a class when expanded; others skip it.

abundance	j_gene	d_gene	v_gene	CDR3nt	CDR3aa
.	TRBJ1-2	.	TRBV7-8	TGTGCCAGCAGCTTAGGGGTCCCTTTCGATAACTATGGCTACACCTTC	CASSLGVPFDNYGYTF
.	TRBJ2-5	.	TRBV10-3	TGTGCCATCAGTGAGAAGGAGTTGCCCCAAGAGACCCAGTACTTC	CAISEKELPQETQYF
.	TRBJ2-1	.	TRBV5-5	TGTGCCAGCAGCTTTATGGTTTCACTGTCCTACAATGAGCAGTTCTTC	CASSFMVSLSYNEQFF
few	TRBJ1-2	.	TRBV2	TGTGCCAGCAGTGTCGCATACGGGGAAGGGCACTATGGCTACACCTTC	CASSVAYGEGHYGYTF
.	TRBJ2-3	.	TRBV20-1	TGCAGTGCTAGAGGGGCTGGGACATGGATCACCACAGATACGCAGTATTTT	CSARGAGTWITTDTQYF
few	TRBJ2-3	.	TRBV20-1	TGCAGTGCTCACACCGGGACTAGCACAGATACGCAGTATTTT	CSAHTGTSTDTQYF
.	TRBJ2-5	.	TRBV4-3	TGCGCCAGCAGCCAAACACTAGGTCGGGAGACCCAGTACTTC	CASSQTLGRETQYF
few	TRBJ2-1	.	TRBV12-3/TRBV12-4	TGTGCCAGCAGGGGTAATACCTATGAGCAGTTCTTC	CASRGNTYEQFF
.	TRBJ1-1	TRBD1	TRBV9	TGTGCCAGCACCCGGACAGGGGCAATTGGCACTGAAGCTTTCTTT	CASTRTGAIGTEAFF
.	TRBJ2-1	.	TRBV5-6	TGTGCCAGCAGCTTAGGAGACAGCGGCTCCTACAATGAGCAGTTCTTC	CASSLGDSGSYNEQFF
.	TRBJ2-7	.	TRBV5-1	TGCGCCAGCAGCTTGGCTCAGGGGCACGAGCAGTACTTC	CASSLAQGHEQYF
few	TRBJ2-7	TRBD1	TRBV20-1	TGCAGTGCTAGAGCCGGACAGGGGGCGTTCTACGAGCAGTACTTC	CSARAGQGAFYEQYF
.	TRBJ2-3	TRBD2	TRBV10-3	TGTGCCATCAGTGAGGGACTAGCGGGAAGTGTTAGCACAGATACGCAGTATTTT	CAISEGLAGSVSTDTQYF
.	TRBJ1-2	TRBD1	TRBV9	TGTGCCAGCAGCTCCCGGGACAGGGGCTATGGCTACACCTTC	CASSSRDRGYGYTF
.	TRBJ2-5	.	TRBV28	TGTGCCAGCAGTCTCCTATCCTCGGGACGGCAAGAGACCCAGTACTTC	CASSLLSSGRQETQYF
few	TRBJ2-1	TRBD1	TRBV24-1	TGTGCCACCAGTGATTTGATCGAGGGGGCTTATGAGCAGTTCTTC	CATSDLIEGAYEQFF
.	TRBJ2-6	.	TRBV24-1	TGTGCCACGACCCCCGGGGGCTCTGGGGCCAACGTCCTGACTTTC	CATTPGGSGANVLTF
few	TRBJ2-5	.	TRBV11-2	TGTGCCAGCAGCTTACCCCCAGACAGCCAAGAGACCCAGTACTTC	CASSLPPDSQETQYF
.	TRBJ2-1	TRBD2	TRBV6-1	TGTGCCAGCAGGGCTAGCGGGAACCCTTACAATGAGCAGTTCTTC	CASRASGNPYNEQFF
once	TRBJ2-1	.	TRBV9	TGTGCCAGCAGCGTAGCCGCGATCGGTAGAGCTGAGCAGTTCTTC	CASSVAAIGRAEQFF
.	TRBJ2-7	.	TRBV6-6	TGTGCCAGCAGTTACGCTGACACGACCTACGAGCAGTACTTC	CASSYADTTYEQYF
.	TRBJ1-1	TRBD1	TRBV29-1	TGCAGTCTAACCCAGGGGGGCGACACTGAAGCTTTCTTT	CSLTQGGDTEAFF
.	TRBJ2-4	.	TRBV10-3	TGTGCCATCAGTGAGTCGGAGGGCAGGGGGTCGCAGTACTTC	CAISESEGRGSQYF
.	TRBJ2-5	.	TRBV13	TGTGCCAGCGGGGGGCCGGAAGAGACCCAGTACTTC	CASGGPEETQYF
.	TRBJ2-7	TRBD1	TRBV28	TGTGCCAGCAGCCCCAACGTTTGGGGACAGGGCAACGAGCAGTACTTC	CASSPNVWGQGNEQYF
many	TRBJ2-7	TRBD2	TRBV29-1	TGCAGCGTCCGCCGCGGGAGCTCCTACGAGCAGTACTTC	CSVRRGSSYEQYF
.	TRBJ2-3	TRBD2	TRBV29-1	TGCAGCTCATGGGAGGGGCGCGCAGATACGCAGTATTTT	CSSWEGRADTQYF
few	TRBJ2-3	TRBD1	TRBV6-2/TRBV6-3	TGTGCCAGCAGGACGACAGGGGTTCATGGCACAGATACGCAGTATTTT	CASRTTGVHGTDTQYF
once	TRBJ2-1	.	TRBV7-9	TGTGCCAGCAGCTTATACGGTTCCAGTGAGCAGTTCTTC	CASSLYGSSEQFF
.	TRBJ2-6	.	TRBV24-1	TGTGCCACCAGTCCGGGACCGTCCTCTGGGGCCAACGTCCTGACTTTC	CATSPGPSSGANVLTF
once	TRBJ1-5	.	TRBV2	TGTGCCAGCGGCGGTAGGGCTTCTCAGCCCCAGCATTTT	CASGGRASQPQHF
.	TRBJ2-1	TRBD2	TRBV3-1	TGTGCCAGCAGCCAAGACGCGGGGGAGAACAATGAGCAGTTCTTC	CASSQDAGENNEQFF
few	TRBJ2-2	.	TRBV12-3/TRBV12-4	TGCGCCAGCAGTTCCAGGGATAACGGGGAGCTGTTTTTT	CASSSRDNGELFF
once	TRBJ1-4	.	TRBV6-5	TGTGCCAGCAGATTAGGGGGGACAAATGAAAAGCTGTTTTTT	CASRLGGTNEKLFF
few	TRBJ1-2	.	TRBV28	TGTGCCAGCAGTTTAACCGGGGCAGTTCGGGCTTTAAAGGGCTACACCTTC	CASSLTGAVRALKGYTF
.	TRBJ2-7	.	TRBV20-1	TGCAGTGCTATAGGGGACCCCTACGAGCAGTACTTC	CSAIGDPYEQYF